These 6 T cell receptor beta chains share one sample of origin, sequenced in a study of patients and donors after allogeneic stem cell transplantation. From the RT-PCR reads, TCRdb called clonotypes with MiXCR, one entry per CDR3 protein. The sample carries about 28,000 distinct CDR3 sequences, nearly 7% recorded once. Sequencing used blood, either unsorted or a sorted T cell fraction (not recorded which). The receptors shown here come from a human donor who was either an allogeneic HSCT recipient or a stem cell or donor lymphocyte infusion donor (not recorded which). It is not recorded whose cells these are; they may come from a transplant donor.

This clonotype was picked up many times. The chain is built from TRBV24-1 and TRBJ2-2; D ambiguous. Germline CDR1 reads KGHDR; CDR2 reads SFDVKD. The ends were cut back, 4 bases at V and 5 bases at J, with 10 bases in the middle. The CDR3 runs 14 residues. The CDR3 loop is CATSDGPRTGELFF. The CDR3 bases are TGTGCCACCAGTGACGGTCCCCGGACCGGGGAGCTGTTTTTT.

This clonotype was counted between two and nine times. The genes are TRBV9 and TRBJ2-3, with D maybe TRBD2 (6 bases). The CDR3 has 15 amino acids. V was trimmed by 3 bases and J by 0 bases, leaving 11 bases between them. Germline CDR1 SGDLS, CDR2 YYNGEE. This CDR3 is CASSGSGTSTDTQYF. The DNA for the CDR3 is TGTGCCAGCAGCGGTAGCGGAACTAGCACAGATACGCAGTATTTT. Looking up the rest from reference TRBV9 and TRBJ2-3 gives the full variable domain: DSGVTQTPKHLITATGQRVTLRCSPRSGDLSVYWYQQSLDQGLQFLIQYYNGEERAKGNILERFSAQQFPDLHSELNLSSLELGDSALYFCASSGSGTSTDTQYFGPGTRLTVL.

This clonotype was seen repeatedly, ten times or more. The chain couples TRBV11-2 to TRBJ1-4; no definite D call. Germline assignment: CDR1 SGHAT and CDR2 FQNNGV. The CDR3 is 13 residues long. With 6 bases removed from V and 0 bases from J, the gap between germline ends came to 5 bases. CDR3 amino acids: CASSPSTNEKLFF. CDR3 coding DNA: TGTGCCAGCAGTCCCTCAACTAATGAAAAACTGTTTTTT.

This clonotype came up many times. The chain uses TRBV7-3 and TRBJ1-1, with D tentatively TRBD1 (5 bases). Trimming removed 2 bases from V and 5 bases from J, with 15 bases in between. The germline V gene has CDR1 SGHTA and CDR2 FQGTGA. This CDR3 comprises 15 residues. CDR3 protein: CASSLGPDRRTEAFF. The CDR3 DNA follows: TGTGCCAGCAGCTTAGGACCCGACAGAAGAACTGAAGCTTTCTTT.

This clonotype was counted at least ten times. In DNA form, the CDR3 reads TGCGCCAGCAGCCAAGATCGCGGGGGCGATGAGCAGTTCTTC. Amino acid sequence: CASSQDRGGDEQFF. This chain connects TRBV4-3 to TRBJ2-1; maybe TRBD2 (7 bases). This CDR3 comprises 14 residues. In germline, CDR1 is LGHNA, CDR2 YSLEER. The V end was cut by 0 bases, the J end by 8 bases, with 11 bases between.

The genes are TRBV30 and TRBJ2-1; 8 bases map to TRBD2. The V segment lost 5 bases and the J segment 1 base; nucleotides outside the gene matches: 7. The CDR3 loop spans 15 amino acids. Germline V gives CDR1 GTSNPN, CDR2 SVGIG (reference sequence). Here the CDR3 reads CAWGSGTSSYNEQFF. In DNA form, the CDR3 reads TGTGCCTGGGGTAGCGGGACCAGTTCCTACAATGAGCAGTTCTTC.